These T cell receptor beta chains were read from a single sample in a study of control samples from healthy donors and cancer patients. Produced via immunoSEQ multiplex PCR; TCRdb's table is partial and in-frame only. The sample carries about 120,000 clones, approximately 88% recorded once. Sequences were obtained from blood. These receptors originate from a man between 40 and 49 years old in good health. CDR3s include the opening cysteine and the closing phenylalanine or tryptophan. Fields, in order: V gene, J gene, CDR3 length, clone size, D gene, CDR3 DNA, CDR3 protein. The D gene is left open where the match is weak. Only some rows state a clone size, as once, few, many or a class for expanded clones.

V gene: TRBV10-2
J gene: TRBJ2-3
CDR3 length: 11
clone size: NA
D gene: NA
CDR3 DNA: TGCGCCAGCGCTAGGGGCGATACGCAGTATTTT
CDR3 protein: CASARGDTQYF

V gene: TRBV30
J gene: TRBJ2-1
CDR3 length: 11
clone size: NA
D gene: NA
CDR3 DNA: TGTGCTATGGACCCCCAGAATGAGCAGTTCTTC
CDR3 protein: CAMDPQNEQFF

V gene: TRBV7-9
J gene: TRBJ2-1
CDR3 length: 15
clone size: NA
D gene: TRBD1
CDR3 DNA: TGTGCCAGCAGCAAATACGGGACAGGTAAAAATGAGCAGTTCTTC
CDR3 protein: CASSKYGTGKNEQFF

V gene: TRBV7-9
J gene: TRBJ1-6
CDR3 length: 13
clone size: NA
D gene: TRBD1
CDR3 DNA: TGTGCCAGCAGCTCGGGACAGGGAGGCACCCTCCACTTT
CDR3 protein: CASSSGQGGTLHF

V gene: TRBV3-1/TRBV3-2
J gene: TRBJ2-5
CDR3 length: 15
clone size: NA
D gene: NA
CDR3 DNA: TGTGCCAGCAGCCAAGCAATTTTGGCCGGGGAGACCCAGTACTTC
CDR3 protein: CASSQAILAGETQYF

V gene: TRBV20-1
J gene: TRBJ1-1
CDR3 length: 14
clone size: NA
D gene: NA
CDR3 DNA: TGCAGTGCTAGTAAACAGGTTATGAACACTGAAGCTTTCTTT
CDR3 protein: CSASKQVMNTEAFF

V gene: TRBV19
J gene: TRBJ2-7
CDR3 length: 11
clone size: NA
D gene: NA
CDR3 DNA: TGTGCCAGGGGGCGTCCCCTCGAGCAGTACTTC
CDR3 protein: CARGRPLEQYF

V gene: TRBV19
J gene: TRBJ1-1
CDR3 length: 14
clone size: NA
D gene: NA
CDR3 DNA: TGTGCCACACATTGGGGGGCCAAGAACACTGAAGCTTTCTTT
CDR3 protein: CATHWGAKNTEAFF

V gene: TRBV3-1/TRBV3-2
J gene: TRBJ2-1
CDR3 length: 19
clone size: NA
D gene: TRBD1
CDR3 DNA: TGTGCCAGCAGCCAAGATCCTAGCCCAGACAGGGCGTTCTACAATGAGCAGTTCTTC
CDR3 protein: CASSQDPSPDRAFYNEQFF

V gene: TRBV5-6
J gene: TRBJ2-1
CDR3 length: 13
clone size: NA
D gene: NA
CDR3 DNA: TGTGCCAGCAGCCTGCCGCCCCCCAATGAGCAGTTCTTC
CDR3 protein: CASSLPPPNEQFF

V gene: TRBV4-1
J gene: TRBJ1-3
CDR3 length: 15
clone size: NA
D gene: NA
CDR3 DNA: TGCGCCAGCAGCTCGGTAGGGGCGACTGGAAACACCATATATTTT
CDR3 protein: CASSSVGATGNTIYF

V gene: TRBV24-1
J gene: TRBJ2-3
CDR3 length: 15
clone size: NA
D gene: TRBD1
CDR3 DNA: TGTGCCACCAGCCAAGTCCGACAGGGGGCAGATACGCAGTATTTT
CDR3 protein: CATSQVRQGADTQYF

V gene: TRBV24-1
J gene: TRBJ2-2
CDR3 length: 19
clone size: NA
D gene: TRBD1
CDR3 DNA: TGTGCCACCAGTGATTTCCTGGGGGGCTCCGGACAGGGTGCCGGGGAGCTGTTTTTT
CDR3 protein: CATSDFLGGSGQGAGELFF

V gene: TRBV11-1
J gene: TRBJ2-5
CDR3 length: 16
clone size: NA
D gene: TRBD2
CDR3 DNA: TGTGCCAGCAGCTTAACGGGGGGGCCCGGACAAGAGACCCAGTACTTC
CDR3 protein: CASSLTGGPGQETQYF

V gene: TRBV4-1
J gene: TRBJ1-1
CDR3 length: 14
clone size: NA
D gene: TRBD1
CDR3 DNA: TGCGCCAGCAGCCACCGGGACAGGGGCACTGAAGCTTTCTTT
CDR3 protein: CASSHRDRGTEAFF

V gene: TRBV4-1
J gene: TRBJ1-1
CDR3 length: 14
clone size: NA
D gene: TRBD1
CDR3 DNA: TGCGCCAGCAGCCAATCGGACAGGGGCACTGAAGCTTTCTTT
CDR3 protein: CASSQSDRGTEAFF

V gene: TRBV5-1
J gene: TRBJ1-1
CDR3 length: 18
clone size: NA
D gene: TRBD1
CDR3 DNA: TGCGCCAGCAGCTTTGTCACCGGACAGGGGGCCATGTGGACTGAAGCTTTCTTT
CDR3 protein: CASSFVTGQGAMWTEAFF

V gene: TRBV30
J gene: TRBJ1-3
CDR3 length: 11
clone size: NA
D gene: NA
CDR3 DNA: TGTGCCAGATACAGCGGAAACACCATATATTTT
CDR3 protein: CARYSGNTIYF

V gene: TRBV12-3/TRBV12-4
J gene: TRBJ1-2
CDR3 length: 13
clone size: NA
D gene: TRBD1
CDR3 DNA: TGTGCCAGCAGTTTGGACAGGGACTATGGCTACACCTTC
CDR3 protein: CASSLDRDYGYTF

V gene: TRBV4-1
J gene: TRBJ2-2
CDR3 length: 16
clone size: NA
D gene: TRBD1
CDR3 DNA: TGCGCCAGCAGCCAAGATTTGAGGGGGCGGACCGGGGAGCTGTTTTTT
CDR3 protein: CASSQDLRGRTGELFF

V gene: TRBV12-5
J gene: TRBJ1-1
CDR3 length: 17
clone size: once
D gene: NA
CDR3 DNA: TGTGCTAGTGGTTTGGTCGATCGGGGGCGGACGAACACTGAAGCTTTCTTT
CDR3 protein: CASGLVDRGRTNTEAFF

V gene: TRBV27
J gene: TRBJ2-2
CDR3 length: 16
clone size: NA
D gene: TRBD1
CDR3 DNA: TGTGCCAGCAGTTGGGGACAGGGGATTAGCACCGGGGAGCTGTTTTTT
CDR3 protein: CASSWGQGISTGELFF

V gene: TRBV11-1
J gene: TRBJ2-7
CDR3 length: 16
clone size: NA
D gene: TRBD1
CDR3 DNA: TGTGCCAGCAGCGGAACCACGGGACAGGGATCCTACGAGCAGTACTTC
CDR3 protein: CASSGTTGQGSYEQYF

V gene: TRBV11-2
J gene: TRBJ2-1
CDR3 length: 18
clone size: NA
D gene: NA
CDR3 DNA: TGTGCCAGCAGCTCCAATGACGGGGGCTGGAGCTCCTACAATGAGCAGTTCTTC
CDR3 protein: CASSSNDGGWSSYNEQFF

V gene: TRBV14
J gene: TRBJ2-5
CDR3 length: 14
clone size: NA
D gene: TRBD2
CDR3 DNA: TGTGCCAGCAGCCCGGGGGGGGTCCGGGAGACCCAGTACTTC
CDR3 protein: CASSPGGVRETQYF

V gene: TRBV5-4
J gene: TRBJ2-7
CDR3 length: 13
clone size: NA
D gene: NA
CDR3 DNA: TGTGCCAGCAGCTTGGTAGGGTCCTACGAGCAGTACTTC
CDR3 protein: CASSLVGSYEQYF

V gene: TRBV25-1
J gene: TRBJ2-3
CDR3 length: 16
clone size: NA
D gene: NA
CDR3 DNA: TGTGCCAGCAGTGATCGGTTGGGGGCTGGCACAGATACGCAGTATTTT
CDR3 protein: CASSDRLGAGTDTQYF

V gene: TRBV4-3
J gene: TRBJ1-2
CDR3 length: 15
clone size: few
D gene: NA
CDR3 DNA: TGCGCCAGCAGCCAAGATAGGTACAGTAACTATGGCTACACCTTC
CDR3 protein: CASSQDRYSNYGYTF

V gene: TRBV18
J gene: TRBJ1-3
CDR3 length: 14
clone size: NA
D gene: NA
CDR3 DNA: TGTGCCAGCTCACCACCGGCAGGCCGAAACACCATATATTTT
CDR3 protein: CASSPPAGRNTIYF

V gene: TRBV29-1
J gene: TRBJ2-5
CDR3 length: 14
clone size: NA
D gene: NA
CDR3 DNA: TGCAGCGGCAGGTGGGGGCAGAGACAAGAGACCCAGTACTTC
CDR3 protein: CSGRWGQRQETQYF

V gene: TRBV6-4
J gene: TRBJ2-4
CDR3 length: 15
clone size: NA
D gene: NA
CDR3 DNA: TGTGCCAGCAGTGACACAATATTAGCCAAAAACATTCAGTACTTC
CDR3 protein: CASSDTILAKNIQYF

V gene: TRBV7-6
J gene: TRBJ2-3
CDR3 length: 15
clone size: NA
D gene: NA
CDR3 DNA: TGTGCCAGCAGCTCCTCTTACGGGCCCACAGATACGCAGTATTTT
CDR3 protein: CASSSSYGPTDTQYF

V gene: TRBV7-3
J gene: TRBJ1-2
CDR3 length: 14
clone size: few
D gene: NA
CDR3 DNA: TGTGCCAGCAGCTTAAGCGGGGGAGGCTATGGCTACACCTTC
CDR3 protein: CASSLSGGGYGYTF

V gene: TRBV7-8
J gene: TRBJ1-3
CDR3 length: 15
clone size: NA
D gene: NA
CDR3 DNA: TGTGCCAGCAGCCCGGGCAGGAGCTCTGGAAACACCATATATTTT
CDR3 protein: CASSPGRSSGNTIYF

V gene: TRBV29-1
J gene: TRBJ1-1
CDR3 length: 13
clone size: NA
D gene: NA
CDR3 DNA: TGCAGCGTTACCGGGCATTTGAACACTGAAGCTTTCTTT
CDR3 protein: CSVTGHLNTEAFF

V gene: TRBV14
J gene: TRBJ2-5
CDR3 length: 17
clone size: NA
D gene: TRBD2
CDR3 DNA: TGTGCCAGCAGCCCCGGTCTAGCGGGGGGGCCCAGAGAGACCCAGTACTTC
CDR3 protein: CASSPGLAGGPRETQYF

V gene: TRBV5-1
J gene: TRBJ2-6
CDR3 length: 14
clone size: NA
D gene: NA
CDR3 DNA: TGCGCCAGCAGCTTGGGAGATGGGGCCAACGTCCTGACTTTC
CDR3 protein: CASSLGDGANVLTF

V gene: TRBV27
J gene: TRBJ1-4
CDR3 length: 14
clone size: few
D gene: NA
CDR3 DNA: TGTGCCAGCAGTTTAACGATGGGGACGGAAAAACTGTTTTTT
CDR3 protein: CASSLTMGTEKLFF

V gene: TRBV3-1/TRBV3-2
J gene: TRBJ1-4
CDR3 length: 16
clone size: few
D gene: TRBD1
CDR3 DNA: TGTGCCAGCAGCCGGGACCATCGGGACAGGAATGAAAAACTGTTTTTT
CDR3 protein: CASSRDHRDRNEKLFF

V gene: TRBV19
J gene: TRBJ1-2
CDR3 length: 13
clone size: NA
D gene: TRBD1
CDR3 DNA: TGTGCCAGTAGTGCGGACAGGGGAAATGGCTACACCTTC
CDR3 protein: CASSADRGNGYTF

V gene: TRBV24-1
J gene: TRBJ1-3
CDR3 length: 16
clone size: NA
D gene: NA
CDR3 DNA: TGTGCCACCAGTGATGCCCGTGTAACCTCTGGAAACACCATATATTTT
CDR3 protein: CATSDARVTSGNTIYF

V gene: TRBV14
J gene: TRBJ2-7
CDR3 length: 11
clone size: NA
D gene: NA
CDR3 DNA: TGTGCCAGCAGCCTTGCCTACGAGCAGTACTTC
CDR3 protein: CASSLAYEQYF

V gene: TRBV2
J gene: TRBJ1-5
CDR3 length: 16
clone size: NA
D gene: NA
CDR3 DNA: TGTGCCAGCAGTGAAAAGCCGAACCGGCCGGATCAGCCCCAGCATTTT
CDR3 protein: CASSEKPNRPDQPQHF

V gene: TRBV14
J gene: TRBJ2-2
CDR3 length: 15
clone size: NA
D gene: NA
CDR3 DNA: TGTGCCAGCAGCCAAGATGGCTACCAGACCGGGGAGCTGTTTTTT
CDR3 protein: CASSQDGYQTGELFF

V gene: TRBV6-5
J gene: TRBJ1-1
CDR3 length: 14
clone size: NA
D gene: NA
CDR3 DNA: TGTGCCAGCATGTCTAGGGGTAGAAACACTGAAGCTTTCTTT
CDR3 protein: CASMSRGRNTEAFF

V gene: TRBV9
J gene: TRBJ2-5
CDR3 length: 15
clone size: NA
D gene: TRBD2
CDR3 DNA: TGTGCCAGCAGCGTAGCTACTAGCGGGGTTGAGACCCAGTACTTC
CDR3 protein: CASSVATSGVETQYF

V gene: TRBV9
J gene: TRBJ1-3
CDR3 length: 16
clone size: NA
D gene: TRBD1
CDR3 DNA: TGTGCCAGCAGCGTAGCAACAGGGGGCTCTGGAAACACCATATATTTT
CDR3 protein: CASSVATGGSGNTIYF

V gene: TRBV15
J gene: TRBJ2-4
CDR3 length: 16
clone size: few
D gene: TRBD2
CDR3 DNA: TGTGCCACCAGCAGAGATCTCGGGGGGTCAGAAAACATTCAGTACTTC
CDR3 protein: CATSRDLGGSENIQYF

V gene: TRBV6-5
J gene: TRBJ1-2
CDR3 length: 14
clone size: NA
D gene: NA
CDR3 DNA: TGTGCCAGCAGTTTAACCGGGACTAACTATGGCTACACCTTC
CDR3 protein: CASSLTGTNYGYTF

V gene: TRBV7-8
J gene: TRBJ1-1
CDR3 length: 15
clone size: NA
D gene: NA
CDR3 DNA: TGTGCCAGCAGCCCTAGACGGGCCTATGACACTGAAGCTTTCTTT
CDR3 protein: CASSPRRAYDTEAFF

V gene: TRBV2
J gene: TRBJ2-3
CDR3 length: 16
clone size: NA
D gene: NA
CDR3 DNA: TGTGCCAGCAGCCTCACCAGGGGTAGGGACACAGATACGCAGTATTTT
CDR3 protein: CASSLTRGRDTDTQYF

V gene: TRBV6-2/TRBV6-3
J gene: TRBJ2-1
CDR3 length: 15
clone size: NA
D gene: TRBD2
CDR3 DNA: TGTGCCAGCAGCCCACCTAGCGGGGGGTACAATGAGCAGTTCTTC
CDR3 protein: CASSPPSGGYNEQFF

V gene: TRBV30
J gene: TRBJ2-4
CDR3 length: 14
clone size: NA
D gene: TRBD2
CDR3 DNA: TGTGCCTGGAGTGTATCTAGCGGGGGAAACATTCAGTACTTC
CDR3 protein: CAWSVSSGGNIQYF